The next 16 T cell receptor beta chains were all read from a single sample in a study of T cells in Graves' hyperthyroidism and ophthalmopathy. The source material, RNA transcripts, was used to amplify TCR beta CDR3 regions. The primer set for the first-round RT-PCR of the TCR CDR3 was HTBI. TCRdb re-called the multiplex PCR reads with MiXCR, one entry per CDR3 protein. The sample includes around 350,000 distinct CDR3 sequences, approximately 14% of them seen just once. Sequenced: blood. Every receptor here comes from a woman younger than 35 with Graves' hyperthyroidism that later progressed to Graves' ophthalmopathy.

The table lists this clonotype with many counts. The V call is TRBV27, the J call TRBJ2-7, with a possible D match to TRBD2 (6 bases). CDR3 length: 15 amino acids. V was trimmed by 3 bases and J by 3 bases, leaving 15 bases between them. Germline V gives CDR1 MNHEY, CDR2 SMNVEV (reference sequence). This chain's CDR3 is CASSFTGESNYEQYF. In nucleotides, the CDR3 is TGTGCCAGCAGTTTCACGGGGGAGTCGAACTACGAGCAGTACTTC.

This clonotype was detected ten times or more. This chain joins TRBV6-5 and TRBJ2-7, with D unclear. This CDR3 spans 11 amino acids. V was clipped by 0 bases and J by 6 bases, with 3 bases between them. From germline, CDR1 is MNHEY and CDR2 SVGAGI. CDR3 in DNA: TGTGCCAGCAGTTACTCGCGCGAGCAGTACTTC. This sequence encodes CASSYSREQYF.

This clonotype was seen ten or more times. The chain employs TRBV6-1 and TRBJ2-3; D is possibly TRBD2 (5 bases). Germline CDR1 is MNHNS and CDR2 is SASEGT. V lost 5 bases and J lost 4, with 19 bases in between. The CDR3 is 16 amino acids. The CDR3 region is CASSRERTDLADTQYF. The CDR3, as DNA: TGTGCCAGCAGTCGGGAAAGGACGGATTTAGCAGATACGCAGTATTTT.

This clonotype occurred many times. The chain couples TRBV6-1 to TRBJ1-4; 7 nucleotides align to TRBD1. The CDR3 length is 15 residues. Germline-derived CDR1 and CDR2 are MNHNS and SASEGT. Trimming cost V 2 bases and J 5 bases; bases outside gene matches: 5. The CDR3 nucleotides are TGTGCCAGCAGTGAAAGGGCAGGGGGAAATGAAAAACTGTTTTTT. Protein: CASSERAGGNEKLFF.

At least ten counts were recorded for this clonotype. The chain joins TRBV6-5 to TRBJ2-1, with D possibly called TRBD1 or TRBD2 (5 bases each). The V end was cut by 0 bases, the J end by 0 bases, with 9 bases between. Germline V lookup: CDR1 MNHEY, CDR2 SVGAGI. The CDR3 has 16 residues. The CDR3 DNA follows: TGTGCCAGCAGTTACTCCGGGACGAGCTCCTACAATGAGCAGTTCTTC. Its protein is CASSYSGTSSYNEQFF.

This clonotype occurred many times. The J gene is TRBJ1-6, the V gene TRBV20-1; D gene uncertain. The CDR3 contains 14 residues. CDR1 is DFQATT and CDR2 is SNEGSKA in the germline V gene (reference sequence). V was trimmed by 0 bases and J by 5 bases, leaving 8 bases between them. The CDR3 DNA reads TGCAGTGCTAGAGATACAGCCAATAATTCACCCCTCCACTTT. Protein product: CSARDTANNSPLHF.

This clonotype was seen at least ten times. This rearrangement joins TRBV18 to TRBJ2-7; 14 nucleotides line up with TRBD2. J lost 6 bases, V lost 3 bases, and 7 bases had no gene match. Germline V gene data show CDR1 as KGHSH and CDR2 as LQKENI. The CDR3 totals 16 residues. The CDR3 nucleotides read TGTGCCAGCTCACCGATGCGACTAGCGGGAGGGGTCGAGCAGTACTTC. It codes for CASSPMRLAGGVEQYF. The full variable domain, rest sourced from reference TRBV18 and TRBJ2-7, is NAGVMQNPRHLVRRRGQEARLRCSPMKGHSHVYWYRQLPEEGLKFMVYLQKENIIDESGMPKERFSAEFPKEGPSILRIQQVVRGDSAAYFCASSPMRLAGGVEQYFGPGTRLTVT.

This CDR3 reads CASSQRWAGTVNYNEQFF. The CDR3 DNA reads as TGCGCCAGCAGCCAAAGATGGGCCGGGACGGTTAACTACAATGAGCAGTTCTTC. V is TRBV4-3 and J is TRBJ2-1; possibly TRBD1 or TRBD2 for D (5 bases each). Germline V gives CDR1 LGHNA, CDR2 YSLEER. This CDR3 region has 18 residues. Trimming pared 2 bases from V and 3 bases from J, leaving 20 bases between.

The gene calls are TRBV6-1 and TRBJ2-1; 9 bases are shared with TRBD2. The CDR3 loop spans 14 amino acids. J was trimmed by 4 bases and V by 8 bases; bases with no gene match: 6. CDR1 is MNHNS and CDR2 is SASEGT in the germline V gene. The CDR3 loop is CASVSSGKYNEQFF. CDR3 DNA: TGTGCCAGCGTATCTAGCGGGAAGTACAATGAGCAGTTCTTC.

This clonotype was picked up many times. The chain couples TRBV11-3 to TRBJ2-1; 7 nucleotides line up with TRBD1. CDR1 is SGHNT and CDR2 is YENEEA in the germline V gene. The CDR3 covers 15 residues. J lost 4 bases, V lost 3 bases, and 6 bases had no gene match. CDR3 in amino acids: CASSLSPGQYNEQFF. The CDR3 DNA reads TGTGCCAGCAGCTTGTCTCCGGGACAGTACAATGAGCAGTTCTTC.

This clonotype was picked up many times. The CDR3 coding sequence is TGTGCCAGCAGCCCAGGGGACGAGCAGTACTTC. Protein: CASSPGDEQYF. The rearrangement joins TRBV12-3 or TRBV12-4 to TRBJ2-7; a possible D gene is TRBD1 (6 bases). The CDR3 covers 11 residues. Trimming took off 6 bases at V and 5 bases at J, with 8 bases between the two ends.

In this sample, this clonotype turned up many times. The CDR3 DNA follows: TGTGCCACCAGTGATGGGACGGCAGAAGTGGGGCCCCAGCATTTT. Translation: CATSDGTAEVGPQHF. The rearrangement uses TRBV24-1 and TRBJ1-5, with TRBD1 as a possible D gene (5 bases). CDR1 KGHDR and CDR2 SFDVKD come from the germline V gene. The CDR3 contains 15 residues. Trimming removed 3 bases from V and 9 bases from J, with 17 bases in between.

This clonotype was detected ten times or more. V is TRBV27 and J is TRBJ1-1; tentative D call: TRBD1 (6 bases). The CDR3 sequence is 13 residues long. V was pared by 5 bases and J by 5 bases, with 12 bases between. Germline CDR1 reads MNHEY; CDR2 reads SMNVEV (reference sequence). DNA for the CDR3: TGTGCCAGCAGTCAAGCAGGGGCAACTGAAGCTTTCTTT. Amino acids: CASSQAGATEAFF.

There are many counts of this clonotype. The genes are TRBV12-3 or TRBV12-4 and TRBJ1-4, with TRBD1 as a possible D gene (5 bases). The CDR3 runs to 14 residues. Trimming removed 0 bases at V and 10 bases at J, with 12 bases between. In nucleotides, the CDR3 is TGTGCCAGCAGTTTAGCGCCACCCGGGGGAAAACTGTTTTTT. Its protein product is CASSLAPPGGKLFF.

This clonotype was picked up many times. This chain links TRBV5-1 with TRBJ1-1; 9 bases are a match to TRBD1. V lost 2 bases and J lost 9; bases outside the gene matches: 5. CDR1 and CDR2 from the germline V gene are SGHRS and YFSETQ. The CDR3 sequence is 13 residues long. The CDR3 is CASSLEQGAKAFF. The DNA for the CDR3 is TGCGCCAGCAGCTTAGAACAGGGGGCAAAAGCTTTCTTT.

In this sample, this clonotype turned up many times. The chain joins TRBV12-3 or TRBV12-4 to TRBJ2-7; D not certain. The CDR3 is made up of 12 amino acids. Trimming stripped 3 bases from V and 0 bases from J, with 3 bases between. CDR3: CASSFHSYEQYF. The CDR3, as DNA: TGTGCCAGCAGTTTCCACTCCTACGAGCAGTACTTC.